This T cell receptor (beta chain) originates from a study of blood T cell repertoires in COVID-19. Study-level background: Whether acute or convalescent, the COVID-19 samples came from the United States, Italy and Spain. T cells, B-cell-depleted T cells, or PBMCs supplied cDNA or gDNA.

The CDR3 consists of 19 residues. CDR1 LGHDT and CDR2 YNNKEL come from the germline V gene (reference sequence). With V trimmed by 1 base and J by 1 base, 9 bases remained unmatched. As originally analysed: Amplifying reference gene primers gave estimates of nucleated cell counts. Profiled with immunoSEQ multiplex PCR; TCRdb holds only in-frame clones, not every one. From that table come the V and J calls and clone size; the DNA was used to work out D and trimming. The table records 110,000 or so clones, about 85% of them present only once. The source is a man in his forties with acute or convalescent COVID-19. Sequencing was done on a sample of peripheral blood. The chain recombines TRBV3-1 (or the pseudogene TRBV3-2) with TRBJ2-4, with 11 nucleotides matching TRBD2. The DNA for the CDR3 is TGTGCCAGCAGCCAAGGATGGAGTAGCGGGGGGGCGGCCAAAAACATTCAGTACTTC. It codes for CASSQGWSSGGAAKNIQYF.